This T cell receptor beta chain was recorded in a study of response to subunit inactivated influenza vaccine. Study findings and constraints: The authors offered the suggestion that each seasonal influenza vaccination recruits few new T cells.

The V gene lost 2 bases and the J gene lost 8 bases, with 18 bases spanning the gap. The CDR3 is 15 amino acids. Germline V gives CDR1 MNHEY, CDR2 SVGEGT. One entry per CDR3 protein results from TCRdb running MiXCR on the RT-PCR reads. The data contain about 800,000 distinct CDR3 sequences, 21% of them singletons. This clonotype showed up just a few times. Its antigen is unknown. This chain joins TRBV6-2 or TRBV6-3 and TRBJ1-2, with D unresolved. The sample here was PBMCs from blood, taken more than 4 days after vaccination. The sequence came from a man aged 45-60 years who received an inactivated influenza vaccine. The CDR3 reads CASSYSISPGIGYTF. The CDR3, as DNA: TGTGCCAGCAGTTACAGTATCAGCCCCGGAATCGGCTACACCTTC.